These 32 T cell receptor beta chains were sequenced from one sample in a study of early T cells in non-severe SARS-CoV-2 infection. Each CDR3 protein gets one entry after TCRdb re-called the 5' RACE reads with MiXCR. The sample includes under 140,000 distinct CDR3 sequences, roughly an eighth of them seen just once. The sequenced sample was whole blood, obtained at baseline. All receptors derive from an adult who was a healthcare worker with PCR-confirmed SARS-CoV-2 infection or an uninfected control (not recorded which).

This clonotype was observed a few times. CDR3: CSGNRRGYTF. The CDR3, as DNA: TGCAGCGGGAACAGGCGTGGCTACACCTTC. The rearrangement joins TRBV29-1 to TRBJ1-2, with D maybe TRBD1 (5 bases). Trimming removed 7 bases from V and 7 bases from J, with 10 bases in between. Germline values: CDR1 SQVTM, CDR2 ANQGSEA. The CDR3 contains 10 residues.

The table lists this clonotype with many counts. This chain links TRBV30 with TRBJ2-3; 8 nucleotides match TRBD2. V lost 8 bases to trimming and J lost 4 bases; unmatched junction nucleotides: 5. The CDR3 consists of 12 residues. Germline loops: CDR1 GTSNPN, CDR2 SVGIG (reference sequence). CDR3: CAQAGDPDTQYF. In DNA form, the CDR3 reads TGTGCCCAAGCGGGGGATCCAGATACGCAGTATTTT.

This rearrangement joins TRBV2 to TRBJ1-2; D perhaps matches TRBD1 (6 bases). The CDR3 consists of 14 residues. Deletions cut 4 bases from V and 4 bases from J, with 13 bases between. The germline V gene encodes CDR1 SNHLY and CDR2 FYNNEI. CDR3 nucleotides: TGTGCCAGCAGTGTGGGGGCCCCAGGCTATGGCTACACCTTC. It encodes CASSVGAPGYGYTF.

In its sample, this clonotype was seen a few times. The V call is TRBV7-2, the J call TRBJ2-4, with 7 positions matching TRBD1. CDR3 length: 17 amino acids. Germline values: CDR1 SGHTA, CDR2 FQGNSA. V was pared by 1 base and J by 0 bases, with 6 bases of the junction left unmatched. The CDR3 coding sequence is TGTGCCAGCAGCTTAGTGGGGACAGCCTTAGCCAAAAACATTCAGTACTTC. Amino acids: CASSLVGTALAKNIQYF. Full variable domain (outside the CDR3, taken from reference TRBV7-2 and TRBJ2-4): GAGVSQSPSNKVTEKGKDVELRCDPISGHTALYWYRQSLGQGLEFLIYFQGNSAPDKSGLPSDRFSAERTGGSVSTLTIQRTQQEDSAVYLCASSLVGTALAKNIQYFGAGTRLSVL.

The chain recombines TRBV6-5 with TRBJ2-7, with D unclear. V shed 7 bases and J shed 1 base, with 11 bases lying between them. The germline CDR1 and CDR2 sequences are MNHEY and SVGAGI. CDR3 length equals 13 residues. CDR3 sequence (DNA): TGTGCCAGCATAGGGCAGCCGTCCTACGAGCAGTACTTC. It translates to CASIGQPSYEQYF.

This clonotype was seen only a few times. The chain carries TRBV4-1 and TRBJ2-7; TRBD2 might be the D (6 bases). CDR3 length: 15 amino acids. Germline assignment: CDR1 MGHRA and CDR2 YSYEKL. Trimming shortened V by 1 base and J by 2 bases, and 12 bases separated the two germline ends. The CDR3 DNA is TGCGCCAGCAGCCAAGTGGGGGACTCACCCTACGAGCAGTACTTC. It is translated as CASSQVGDSPYEQYF.

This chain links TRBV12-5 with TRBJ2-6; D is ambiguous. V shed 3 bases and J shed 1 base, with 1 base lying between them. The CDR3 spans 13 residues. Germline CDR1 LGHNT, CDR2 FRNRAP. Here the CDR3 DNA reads TGTGCTAGTGGTTTATCTGGGGCCAACGTCCTGACTTTC. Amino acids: CASGLSGANVLTF.

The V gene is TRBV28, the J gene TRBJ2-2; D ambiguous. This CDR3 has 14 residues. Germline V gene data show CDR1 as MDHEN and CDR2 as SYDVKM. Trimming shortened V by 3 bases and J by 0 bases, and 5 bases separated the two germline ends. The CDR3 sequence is CASSLIPNTGELFF. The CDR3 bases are TGTGCCAGCAGTTTGATACCGAACACCGGGGAGCTGTTTTTT.

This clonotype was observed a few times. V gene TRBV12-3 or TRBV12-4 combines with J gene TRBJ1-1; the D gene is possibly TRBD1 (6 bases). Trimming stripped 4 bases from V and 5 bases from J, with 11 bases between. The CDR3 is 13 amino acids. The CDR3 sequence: CASSSIRGTEAFF. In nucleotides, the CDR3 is TGTGCCAGCAGTTCCATCAGGGGAACTGAAGCTTTCTTT.

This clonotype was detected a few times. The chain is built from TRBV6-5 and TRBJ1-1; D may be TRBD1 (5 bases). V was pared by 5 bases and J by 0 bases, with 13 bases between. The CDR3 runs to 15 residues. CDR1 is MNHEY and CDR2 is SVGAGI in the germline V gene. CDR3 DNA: TGTGCCAGCAGTCCTCCGAGGGGACTGAACACTGAAGCTTTCTTT. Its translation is CASSPPRGLNTEAFF.

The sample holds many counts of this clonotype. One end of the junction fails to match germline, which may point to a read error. CDR3 sequence (DNA): TGTGCCAGCAGCTTTCAATATGGGGCCAACGTCCTGATTTTC. Translated: CASSFQYGANVLIF. This sequence joins TRBV5-4 and TRBJ2-6, with a possible D match to TRBD1 (5 bases). This CDR3 is 14 amino acids long. From germline, CDR1 is SGHNT and CDR2 YYREEE (reference sequence).

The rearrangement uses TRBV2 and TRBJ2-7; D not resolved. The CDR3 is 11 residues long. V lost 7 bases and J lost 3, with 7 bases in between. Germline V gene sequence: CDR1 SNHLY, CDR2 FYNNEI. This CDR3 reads CASMGFYEQYF. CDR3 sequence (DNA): TGTGCCAGCATGGGGTTCTACGAGCAGTACTTC.

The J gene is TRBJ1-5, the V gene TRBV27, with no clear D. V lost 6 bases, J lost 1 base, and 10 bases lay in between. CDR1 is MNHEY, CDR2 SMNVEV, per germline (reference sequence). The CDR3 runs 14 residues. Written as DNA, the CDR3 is TGTGCCAGCAGAGGACCGGACAGCAATCAGCCCCAGCATTTT. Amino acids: CASRGPDSNQPQHF.

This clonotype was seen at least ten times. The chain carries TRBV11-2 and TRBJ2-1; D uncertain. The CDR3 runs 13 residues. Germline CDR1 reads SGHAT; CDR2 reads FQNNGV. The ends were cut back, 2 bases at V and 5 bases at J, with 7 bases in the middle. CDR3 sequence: CASSLTHHNEQFF. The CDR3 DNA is TGTGCCAGCAGCTTAACACACCACAATGAGCAGTTCTTC.

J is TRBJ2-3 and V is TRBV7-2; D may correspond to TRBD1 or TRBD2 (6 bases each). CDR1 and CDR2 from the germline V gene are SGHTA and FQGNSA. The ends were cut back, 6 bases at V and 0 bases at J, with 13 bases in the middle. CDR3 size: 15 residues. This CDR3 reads CASRSPGASTDTQYF. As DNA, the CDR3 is TGTGCCAGCAGGTCCCCGGGGGCGAGCACAGATACGCAGTATTTT.

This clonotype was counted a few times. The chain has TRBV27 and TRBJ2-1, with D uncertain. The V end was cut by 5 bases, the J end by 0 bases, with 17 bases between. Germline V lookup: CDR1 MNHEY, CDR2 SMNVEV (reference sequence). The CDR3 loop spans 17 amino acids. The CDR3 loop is CASSLDPLTHSYNEQFF. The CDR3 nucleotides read TGTGCCAGCAGTCTAGACCCCCTCACTCACTCCTACAATGAGCAGTTCTTC.

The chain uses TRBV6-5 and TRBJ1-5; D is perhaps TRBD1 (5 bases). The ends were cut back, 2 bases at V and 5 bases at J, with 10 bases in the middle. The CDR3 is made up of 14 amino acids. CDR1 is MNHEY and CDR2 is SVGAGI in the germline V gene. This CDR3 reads CASSYQGADQPQHF. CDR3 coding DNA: TGTGCCAGCAGTTACCAGGGAGCTGATCAGCCCCAGCATTTT.

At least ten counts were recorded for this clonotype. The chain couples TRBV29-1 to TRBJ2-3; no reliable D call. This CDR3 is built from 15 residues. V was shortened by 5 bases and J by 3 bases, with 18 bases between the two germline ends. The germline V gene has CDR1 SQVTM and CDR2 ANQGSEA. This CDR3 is CSVKPSGFSTDTQYF. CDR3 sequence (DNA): TGCAGCGTTAAACCTTCCGGGTTTTCAACAGATACGCAGTATTTT.

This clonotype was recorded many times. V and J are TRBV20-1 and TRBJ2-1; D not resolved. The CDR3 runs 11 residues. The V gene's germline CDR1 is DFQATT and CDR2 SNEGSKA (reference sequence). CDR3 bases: TGCAGCCGGCAGACTGGCAATGAGCAGTTCTTC. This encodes CSRQTGNEQFF.

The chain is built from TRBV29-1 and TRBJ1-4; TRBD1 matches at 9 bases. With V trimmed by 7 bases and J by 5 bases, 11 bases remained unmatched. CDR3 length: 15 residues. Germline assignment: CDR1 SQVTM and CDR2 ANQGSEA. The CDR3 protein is CSAIDTGTGNEKLFF. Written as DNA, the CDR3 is TGCAGCGCAATAGACACCGGGACAGGGAATGAAAAACTGTTTTTT. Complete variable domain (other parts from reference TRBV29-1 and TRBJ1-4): SAVISQKPSRDICQRGTSLTIQCQVDSQVTMMFWYRQQPGQSLTLIATANQGSEATYESGFVIDKFPISRPNLTFSTLTVSNMSPEDSSIYLCSAIDTGTGNEKLFFGSGTQLSVL.

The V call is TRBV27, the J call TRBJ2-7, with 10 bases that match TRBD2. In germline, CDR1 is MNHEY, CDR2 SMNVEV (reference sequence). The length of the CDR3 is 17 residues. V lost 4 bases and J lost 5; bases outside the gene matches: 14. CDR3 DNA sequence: TGTGCCAGCAGTTCCGACAGACCGGGACTAGCGAGGGACGAGCAGTACTTC. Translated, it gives CASSSDRPGLARDEQYF.

In nucleotides, the CDR3 is TGTGCCAGCAGCAGACAGGGGGCGCTGGGACGGTCACCCCTCCACTTT. This codes for CASSRQGALGRSPLHF. The V gene is TRBV5-4, the J gene TRBJ1-6, with 10 bases aligning to TRBD1. Germline V CDR1 and CDR2: SGHNT, YYREEE (reference sequence). Losses at the gene ends were 4 bases for V and 10 bases for J; bases not matched to a gene: 11. This CDR3 spans 16 amino acids.

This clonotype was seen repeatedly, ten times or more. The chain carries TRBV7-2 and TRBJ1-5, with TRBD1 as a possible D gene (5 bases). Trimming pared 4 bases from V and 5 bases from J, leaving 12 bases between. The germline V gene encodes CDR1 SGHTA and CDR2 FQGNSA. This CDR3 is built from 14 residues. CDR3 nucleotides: TGTGCCAGCAGCTGGAAGGGGAAGTATCAGCCCCAGCATTTT. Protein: CASSWKGKYQPQHF.

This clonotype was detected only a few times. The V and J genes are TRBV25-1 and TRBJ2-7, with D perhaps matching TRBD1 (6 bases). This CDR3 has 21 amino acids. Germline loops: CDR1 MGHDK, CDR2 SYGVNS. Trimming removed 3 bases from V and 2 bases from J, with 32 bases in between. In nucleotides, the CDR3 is TGTGCCAGCAGTGATAGTATGTCCCCCGGAACAGGGCCCACAAGACCCTACGAGCAGTACTTC. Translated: CASSDSMSPGTGPTRPYEQYF.

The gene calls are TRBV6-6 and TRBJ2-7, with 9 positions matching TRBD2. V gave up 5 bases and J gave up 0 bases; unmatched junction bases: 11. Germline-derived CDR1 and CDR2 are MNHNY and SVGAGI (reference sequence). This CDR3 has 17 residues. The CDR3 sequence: CASSPPYSSGISYEQYF. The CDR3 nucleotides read TGTGCCAGCAGTCCCCCCTACTCTAGCGGGATCTCCTACGAGCAGTACTTC.

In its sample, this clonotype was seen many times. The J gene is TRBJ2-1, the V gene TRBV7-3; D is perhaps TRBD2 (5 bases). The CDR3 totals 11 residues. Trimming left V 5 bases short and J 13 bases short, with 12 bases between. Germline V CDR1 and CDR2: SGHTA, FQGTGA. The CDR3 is CASSAGLRQFF. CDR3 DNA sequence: TGTGCCAGCAGCGCGGGCCTAAGACAGTTCTTC.

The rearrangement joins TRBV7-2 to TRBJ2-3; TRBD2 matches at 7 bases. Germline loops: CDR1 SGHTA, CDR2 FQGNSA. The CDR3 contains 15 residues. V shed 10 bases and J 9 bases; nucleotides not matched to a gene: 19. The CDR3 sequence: CAISILERGDQTQYF. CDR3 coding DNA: TGTGCCATCTCTATCCTCGAACGGGGGGATCAGACGCAGTATTTT. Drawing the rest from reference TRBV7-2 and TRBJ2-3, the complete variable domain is GAGVSQSPSNKVTEKGKDVELRCDPISGHTALYWYRQSLGQGLEFLIYFQGNSAPDKSGLPSDRFSAERTGGSVSTLTIQRTQQEDSAVYLCAISILERGDQTQYFGPGTRLTVL.

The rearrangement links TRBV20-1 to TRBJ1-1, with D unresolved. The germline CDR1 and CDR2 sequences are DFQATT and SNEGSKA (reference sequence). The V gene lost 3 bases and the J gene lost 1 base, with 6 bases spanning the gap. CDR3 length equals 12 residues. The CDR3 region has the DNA TGCAGTGCTAGTAGGCAGAACACTGAAGCTTTCTTT. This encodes CSASRQNTEAFF.

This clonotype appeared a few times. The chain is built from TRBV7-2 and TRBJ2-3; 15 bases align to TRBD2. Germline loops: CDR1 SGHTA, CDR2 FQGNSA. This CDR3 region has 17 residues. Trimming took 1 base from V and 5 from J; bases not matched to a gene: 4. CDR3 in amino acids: CASSLGTSGGAGDTQYF. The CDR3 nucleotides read TGTGCCAGCAGCTTAGGGACTAGCGGGGGGGCCGGAGATACGCAGTATTTT. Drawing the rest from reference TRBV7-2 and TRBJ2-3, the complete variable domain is GAGVSQSPSNKVTEKGKDVELRCDPISGHTALYWYRQSLGQGLEFLIYFQGNSAPDKSGLPSDRFSAERTGGSVSTLTIQRTQQEDSAVYLCASSLGTSGGAGDTQYFGPGTRLTVL.

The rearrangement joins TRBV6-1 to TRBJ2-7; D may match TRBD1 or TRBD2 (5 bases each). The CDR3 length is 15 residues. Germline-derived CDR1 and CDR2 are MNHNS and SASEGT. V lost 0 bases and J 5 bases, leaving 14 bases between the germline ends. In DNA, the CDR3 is TGTGCCAGCAGTGAAGCGGTGGCAGGGAGCAACGAGCAGTACTTC. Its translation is CASSEAVAGSNEQYF.

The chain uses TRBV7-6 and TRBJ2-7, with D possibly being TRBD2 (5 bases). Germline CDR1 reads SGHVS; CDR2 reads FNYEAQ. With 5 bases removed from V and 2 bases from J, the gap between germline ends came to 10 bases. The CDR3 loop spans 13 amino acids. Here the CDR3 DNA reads TGTGCCAGCAGCCCTAGCCCAGCCTACGAGCAGTACTTC. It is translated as CASSPSPAYEQYF.

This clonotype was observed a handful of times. CDR3 sequence reads: CSARVKEGLAAYEQYF. The CDR3, as DNA: TGCAGTGCTAGAGTAAAGGAGGGACTAGCGGCGTATGAGCAGTACTTC. The chain is built from TRBV20-1 and TRBJ2-7; TRBD2 agrees at 11 bases. Germline V gene sequence: CDR1 DFQATT, CDR2 SNEGSKA (reference sequence). CDR3 length: 16 residues. With 1 base clipped from V and 7 bases from J, the junction kept 12 bases outside the gene matches.